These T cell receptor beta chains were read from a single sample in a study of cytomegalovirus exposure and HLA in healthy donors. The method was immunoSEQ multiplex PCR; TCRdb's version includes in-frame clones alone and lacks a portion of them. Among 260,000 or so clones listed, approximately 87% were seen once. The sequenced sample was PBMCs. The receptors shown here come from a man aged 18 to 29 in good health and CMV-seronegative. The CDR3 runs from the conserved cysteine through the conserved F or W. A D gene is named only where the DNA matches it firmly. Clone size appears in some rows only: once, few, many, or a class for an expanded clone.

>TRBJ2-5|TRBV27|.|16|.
CASSSHPGGNQETQYF
TGTGCCAGCAGTTCACACCCGGGGGGCAACCAAGAGACCCAGTACTTC
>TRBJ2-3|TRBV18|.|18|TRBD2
CASSPGLAGVLRTDTQYF
TGTGCCAGCTCACCAGGACTAGCGGGAGTCCTCCGCACAGATACGCAGTATTTT
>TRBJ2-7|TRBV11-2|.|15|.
CASSLDPASSYEQYF
TGTGCCAGCAGCTTAGATCCTGCGAGCTCCTACGAGCAGTACTTC
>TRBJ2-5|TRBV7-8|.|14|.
CASSLGGRGETQYF
TGTGCCAGCAGCTTAGGAGGCAGGGGAGAGACCCAGTACTTC
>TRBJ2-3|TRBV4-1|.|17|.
CASSQALRGGRGDTQYF
TGCGCCAGCAGCCAAGCGTTGAGGGGGGGCCGGGGAGATACGCAGTATTTT
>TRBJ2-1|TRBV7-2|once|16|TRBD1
CASSLVGTGGGNEQFF
TGTGCCAGCAGCTTGGTGGGGACAGGGGGAGGAAATGAGCAGTTCTTC
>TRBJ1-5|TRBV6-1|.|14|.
CASSATGRDQPQHF
TGTGCCAGCAGTGCCACAGGGCGTGATCAGCCCCAGCATTTT
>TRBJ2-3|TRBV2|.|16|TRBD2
CASGGVADEGTDTQYF
TGTGCCAGCGGGGGGGTAGCGGATGAGGGCACAGATACGCAGTATTTT
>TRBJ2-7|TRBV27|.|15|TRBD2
CASSPGTSGYYEQYF
TGTGCCAGCAGTCCTGGGACTAGCGGGTACTACGAGCAGTACTTC
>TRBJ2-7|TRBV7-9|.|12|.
CASSHTGSEQYF
TGTGCCAGCAGCCACACAGGGTCCGAGCAGTACTTC
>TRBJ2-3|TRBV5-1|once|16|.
CASSLGRDFGTDTQYF
TGCGCCAGCAGCTTGGGGCGGGATTTTGGCACAGATACGCAGTATTTT
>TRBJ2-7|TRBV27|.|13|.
CASSLGSFYEQYF
TGTGCCAGCAGTTTAGGCTCCTTTTACGAGCAGTACTTC